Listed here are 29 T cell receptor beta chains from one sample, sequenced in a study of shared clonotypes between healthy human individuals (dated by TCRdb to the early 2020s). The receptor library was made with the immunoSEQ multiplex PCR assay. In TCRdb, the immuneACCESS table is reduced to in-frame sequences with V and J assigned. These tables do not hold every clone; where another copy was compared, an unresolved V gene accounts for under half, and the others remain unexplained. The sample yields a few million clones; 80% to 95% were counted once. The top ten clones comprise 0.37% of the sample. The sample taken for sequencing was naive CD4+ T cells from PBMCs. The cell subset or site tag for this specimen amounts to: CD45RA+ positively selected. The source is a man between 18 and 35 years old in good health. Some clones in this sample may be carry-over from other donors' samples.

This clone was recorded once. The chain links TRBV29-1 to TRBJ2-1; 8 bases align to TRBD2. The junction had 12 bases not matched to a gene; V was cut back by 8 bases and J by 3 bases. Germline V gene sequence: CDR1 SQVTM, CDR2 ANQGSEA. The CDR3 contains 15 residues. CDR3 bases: TGCAGCACGGAGGTTACTAGCGGACACTACAATGAGCAGTTCTTC. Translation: CSTEVTSGHYNEQFF.

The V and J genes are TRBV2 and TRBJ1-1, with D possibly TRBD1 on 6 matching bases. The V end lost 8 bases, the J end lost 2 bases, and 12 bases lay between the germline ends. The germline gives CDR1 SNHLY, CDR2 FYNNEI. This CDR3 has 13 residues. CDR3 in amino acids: CASGWTENTEAFF. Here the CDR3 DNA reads TGTGCCAGCGGTTGGACAGAAAACACTGAAGCTTTCTTT.

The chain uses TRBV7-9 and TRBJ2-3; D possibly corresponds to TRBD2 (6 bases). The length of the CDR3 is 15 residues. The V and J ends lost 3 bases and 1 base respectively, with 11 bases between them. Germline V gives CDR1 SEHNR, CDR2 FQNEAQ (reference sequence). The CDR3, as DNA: TGTGCCAGCAGCTTTAGCGGATACGGCACAGATACGCAGTATTTT. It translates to CASSFSGYGTDTQYF.

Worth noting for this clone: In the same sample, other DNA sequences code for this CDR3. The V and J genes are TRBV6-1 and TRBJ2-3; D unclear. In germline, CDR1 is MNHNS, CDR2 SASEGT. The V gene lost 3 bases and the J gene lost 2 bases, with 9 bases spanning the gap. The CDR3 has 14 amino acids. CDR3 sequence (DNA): TGTGCCAGCAGTGAGGCTGGCTACACAGATACGCAGTATTTT. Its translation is CASSEAGYTDTQYF.

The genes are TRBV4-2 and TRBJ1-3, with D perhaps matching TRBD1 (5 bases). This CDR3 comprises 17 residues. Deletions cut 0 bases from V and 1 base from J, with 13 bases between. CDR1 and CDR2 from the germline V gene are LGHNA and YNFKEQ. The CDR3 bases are TGTGCCAGCAGCCAAGATAGTCCAGGGACTTCTGGAAACACCATATATTTT. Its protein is CASSQDSPGTSGNTIYF.

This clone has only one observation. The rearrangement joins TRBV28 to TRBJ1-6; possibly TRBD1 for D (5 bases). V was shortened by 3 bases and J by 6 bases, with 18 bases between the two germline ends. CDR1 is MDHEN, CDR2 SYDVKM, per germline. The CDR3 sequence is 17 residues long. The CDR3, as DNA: TGTGCCAGCAGTTTTTATTTCGGGGGGTTGGGTAATTCACCCCTCCACTTT. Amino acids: CASSFYFGGLGNSPLHF.

The CDR3 region is CTSRRDRGSHTGELFF. The CDR3 DNA follows: TGCACCAGCAGACGGGACAGGGGGAGTCACACCGGGGAGCTGTTTTTT. The chain couples TRBV1 to TRBJ2-2; the D call TRBD1 from the table was never checked on the DNA. TRBV1 is assigned pseudogene status. The CDR3 has 16 amino acids.

CDR3 in DNA: TGTGCTAGTGGTTTGGTTGCTAGCGGGAGGCCGGGTGAGCAGTTCTTC. It is translated as CASGLVASGRPGEQFF. The rearrangement links TRBV12-5 to TRBJ2-1; TRBD2 aligns across 11 bases. The CDR3 sequence is 16 residues long. Germline CDR1 LGHNT, CDR2 FRNRAP. Unmatched junction bases numbered 7, after V lost 0 bases and J lost 9 bases.

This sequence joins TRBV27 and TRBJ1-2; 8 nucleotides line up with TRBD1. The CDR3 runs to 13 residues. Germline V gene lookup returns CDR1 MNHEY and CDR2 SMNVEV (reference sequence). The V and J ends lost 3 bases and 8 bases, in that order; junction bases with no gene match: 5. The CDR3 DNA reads TGTGCCAGCAGTTTCTATACAGGGGGAGGCTACACCTTC. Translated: CASSFYTGGGYTF.

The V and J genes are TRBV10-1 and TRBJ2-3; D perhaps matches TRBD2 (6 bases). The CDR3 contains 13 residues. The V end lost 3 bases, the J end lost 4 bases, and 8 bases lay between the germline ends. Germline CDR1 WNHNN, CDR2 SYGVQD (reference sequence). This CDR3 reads CASSDQRADTQYF. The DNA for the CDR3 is TGCGCCAGCAGTGACCAGCGGGCAGATACGCAGTATTTT.

CDR3 sequence reads: CASTPDRGDRNYGYTF. CDR3 in DNA: TGTGCCAGCACCCCGGACAGGGGGGATCGAAACTATGGCTACACCTTC. The chain uses TRBV2 and TRBJ1-2; TRBD1 agrees at 10 bases. This CDR3 is built from 16 residues. Unmatched junction bases numbered 10, after V lost 7 bases and J lost 2 bases. Germline CDR1 reads SNHLY; CDR2 reads FYNNEI.

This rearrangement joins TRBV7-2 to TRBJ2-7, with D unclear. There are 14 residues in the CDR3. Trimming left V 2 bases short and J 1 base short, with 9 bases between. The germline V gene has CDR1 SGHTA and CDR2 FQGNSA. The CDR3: CASSLLVQSYEQYF. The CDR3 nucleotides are TGTGCCAGCAGCTTACTGGTACAGTCCTACGAGCAGTACTTC.

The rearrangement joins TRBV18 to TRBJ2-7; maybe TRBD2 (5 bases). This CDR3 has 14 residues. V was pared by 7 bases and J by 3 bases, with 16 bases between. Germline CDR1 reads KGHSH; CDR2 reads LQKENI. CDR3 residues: CASYKLVGGYEQYF. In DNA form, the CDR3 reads TGTGCCAGCTACAAACTAGTCGGAGGCTACGAGCAGTACTTC. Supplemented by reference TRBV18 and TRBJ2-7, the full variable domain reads NAGVMQNPRHLVRRRGQEARLRCSPMKGHSHVYWYRQLPEEGLKFMVYLQKENIIDESGMPKERFSAEFPKEGPSILRIQQVVRGDSAAYFCASYKLVGGYEQYFGPGTRLTVT.

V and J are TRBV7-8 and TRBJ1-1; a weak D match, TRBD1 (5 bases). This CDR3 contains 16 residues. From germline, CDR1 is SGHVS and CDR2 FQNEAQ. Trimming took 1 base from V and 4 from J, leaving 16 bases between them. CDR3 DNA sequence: TGTGCCAGCAGCTTAGAATCGGGGGGAGGGTCCACTGAAGCTTTCTTT. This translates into CASSLESGGGSTEAFF. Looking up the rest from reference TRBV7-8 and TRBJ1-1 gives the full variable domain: GAGVSQSPRYKVAKRGQDVALRCDPISGHVSLFWYQQALGQGPEFLTYFQNEAQLDKSGLPSDRFFAERPEGSVSTLKIQRTQQEDSAVYLCASSLESGGGSTEAFFGQGTRLTVV.

In DNA form, the CDR3 reads TGTGCCAGCGCCGGACGTTACACTGAAGCTTTCTTT. This encodes CASAGRYTEAFF. The genes are TRBV6-1 and TRBJ1-1; D not certain. V shed 8 bases and J shed 3 bases, with 10 bases lying between them. Germline-derived CDR1 and CDR2 are MNHNS and SASEGT. The CDR3 length is 12 residues.

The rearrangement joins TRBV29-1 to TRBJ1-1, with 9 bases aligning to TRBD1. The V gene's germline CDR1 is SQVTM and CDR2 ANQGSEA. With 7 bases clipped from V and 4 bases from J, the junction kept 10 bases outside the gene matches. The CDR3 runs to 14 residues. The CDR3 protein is CSGHPGQGTTEAFF. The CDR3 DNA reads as TGCAGCGGTCACCCGGGACAGGGAACCACTGAAGCTTTCTTT.

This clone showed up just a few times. This CDR3 reads CASSWSGTEAFF. The CDR3 nucleotides read TGCGCCAGCAGCTGGAGCGGGACGGAAGCTTTCTTT. V is TRBV5-1 and J is TRBJ1-1; possibly TRBD1 for D (5 bases). The V gene's germline CDR1 is SGHRS and CDR2 YFSETQ. V was cut by 3 bases and J by 8 bases, with 11 bases left in between. The CDR3 totals 12 residues.

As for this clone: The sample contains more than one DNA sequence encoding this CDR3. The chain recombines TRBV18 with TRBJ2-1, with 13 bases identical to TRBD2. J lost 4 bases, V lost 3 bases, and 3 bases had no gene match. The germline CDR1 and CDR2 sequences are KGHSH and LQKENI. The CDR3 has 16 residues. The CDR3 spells CASSPGTSGAYNEQFF. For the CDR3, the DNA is TGTGCCAGCTCACCCGGGACTAGCGGGGCATACAATGAGCAGTTCTTC.

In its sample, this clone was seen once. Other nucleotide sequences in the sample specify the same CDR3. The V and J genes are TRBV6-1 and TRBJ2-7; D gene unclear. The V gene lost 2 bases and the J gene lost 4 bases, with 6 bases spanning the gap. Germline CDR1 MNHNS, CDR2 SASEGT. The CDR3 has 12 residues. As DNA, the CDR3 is TGTGCCAGCAGTGAATACGGGTACGAGCAGTACTTC. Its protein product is CASSEYGYEQYF.

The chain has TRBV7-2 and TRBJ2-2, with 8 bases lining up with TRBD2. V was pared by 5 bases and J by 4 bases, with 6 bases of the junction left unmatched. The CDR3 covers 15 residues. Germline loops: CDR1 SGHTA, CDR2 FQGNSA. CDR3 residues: CASSRSGTGTGELFF. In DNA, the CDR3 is TGTGCCAGCAGCCGTAGCGGGACGGGCACCGGGGAGCTGTTTTTT.

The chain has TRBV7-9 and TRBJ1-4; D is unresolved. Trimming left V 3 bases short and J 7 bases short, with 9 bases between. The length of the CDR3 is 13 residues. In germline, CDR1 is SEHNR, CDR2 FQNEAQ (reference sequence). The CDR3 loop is CASSFASAEKLFF. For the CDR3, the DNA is TGTGCCAGCAGCTTCGCGTCCGCTGAAAAACTGTTTTTT.

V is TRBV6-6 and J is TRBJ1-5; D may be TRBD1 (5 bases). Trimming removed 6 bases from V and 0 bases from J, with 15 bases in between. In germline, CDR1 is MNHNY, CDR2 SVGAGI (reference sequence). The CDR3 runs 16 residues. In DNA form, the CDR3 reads TGTGCCAGCAGCAGAGAGGGACCTTATAGCAATCAGCCCCAGCATTTT. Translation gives CASSREGPYSNQPQHF.

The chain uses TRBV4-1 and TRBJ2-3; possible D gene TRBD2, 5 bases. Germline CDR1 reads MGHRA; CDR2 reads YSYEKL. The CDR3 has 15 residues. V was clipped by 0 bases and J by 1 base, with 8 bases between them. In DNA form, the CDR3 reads TGCGCCAGCAGCCAAGACCCCGGGGGCACAGATACGCAGTATTTT. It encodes CASSQDPGGTDTQYF.

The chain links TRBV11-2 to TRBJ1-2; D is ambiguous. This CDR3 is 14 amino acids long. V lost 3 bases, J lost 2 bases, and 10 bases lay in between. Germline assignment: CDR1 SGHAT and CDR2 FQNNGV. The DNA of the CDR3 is TGTGCCAGCAGCTTCGGGCCGGCGAACTATGGCTACACCTTC. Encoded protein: CASSFGPANYGYTF.

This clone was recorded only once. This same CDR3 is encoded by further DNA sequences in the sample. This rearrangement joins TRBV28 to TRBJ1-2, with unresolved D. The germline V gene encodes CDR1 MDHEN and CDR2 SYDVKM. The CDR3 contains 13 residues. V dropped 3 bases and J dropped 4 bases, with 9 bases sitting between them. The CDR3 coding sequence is TGTGCCAGCAGTTTCCCAGGTGGCTATGGCTACACCTTC. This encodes CASSFPGGYGYTF.

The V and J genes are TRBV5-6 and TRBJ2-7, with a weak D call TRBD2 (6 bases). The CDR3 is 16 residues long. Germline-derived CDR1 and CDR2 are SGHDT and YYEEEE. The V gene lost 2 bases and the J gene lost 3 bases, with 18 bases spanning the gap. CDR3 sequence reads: CASSLGRGQSLYEQYF. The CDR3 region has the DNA TGTGCCAGCAGCTTAGGGCGGGGCCAATCCCTCTACGAGCAGTACTTC. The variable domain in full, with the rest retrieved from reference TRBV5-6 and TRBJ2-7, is DAGVTQSPTHLIKTRGQQVTLRCSPKSGHDTVSWYQQALGQGPQFIFQYYEEEERQRGNFPDRFSGHQFPNYSSELNVNALLLGDSALYLCASSLGRGQSLYEQYFGPGTRLTVT.

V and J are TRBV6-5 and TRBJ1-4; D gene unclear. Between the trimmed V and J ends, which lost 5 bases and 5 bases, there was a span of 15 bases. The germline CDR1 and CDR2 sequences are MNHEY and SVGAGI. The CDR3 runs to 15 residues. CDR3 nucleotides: TGTGCCAGCAGTCCCTCCGGGTCCCCGAATGAAAAACTGTTTTTT. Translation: CASSPSGSPNEKLFF.

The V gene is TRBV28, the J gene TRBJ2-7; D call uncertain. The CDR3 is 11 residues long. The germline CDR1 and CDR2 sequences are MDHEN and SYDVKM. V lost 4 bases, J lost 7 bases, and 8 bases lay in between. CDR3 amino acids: CASSSLREQYF. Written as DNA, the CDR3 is TGTGCCAGCAGTTCCCTCAGGGAGCAGTACTTC.

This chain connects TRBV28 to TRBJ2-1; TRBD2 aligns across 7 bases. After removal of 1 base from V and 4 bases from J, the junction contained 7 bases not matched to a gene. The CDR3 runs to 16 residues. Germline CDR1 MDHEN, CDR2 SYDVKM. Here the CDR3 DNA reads TGTGCCAGCAGTTTATCGTTCGGGGGGACGTACAATGAGCAGTTCTTC. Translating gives CASSLSFGGTYNEQFF. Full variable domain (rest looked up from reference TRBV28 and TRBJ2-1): DVKVTQSSRYLVKRTGEKVFLECVQDMDHENMFWYRQDPGLGLRLIYFSYDVKMKEKGDIPEGYSVSREKKERFSLILESASTNQTSMYLCASSLSFGGTYNEQFFGPGTRLTVL.